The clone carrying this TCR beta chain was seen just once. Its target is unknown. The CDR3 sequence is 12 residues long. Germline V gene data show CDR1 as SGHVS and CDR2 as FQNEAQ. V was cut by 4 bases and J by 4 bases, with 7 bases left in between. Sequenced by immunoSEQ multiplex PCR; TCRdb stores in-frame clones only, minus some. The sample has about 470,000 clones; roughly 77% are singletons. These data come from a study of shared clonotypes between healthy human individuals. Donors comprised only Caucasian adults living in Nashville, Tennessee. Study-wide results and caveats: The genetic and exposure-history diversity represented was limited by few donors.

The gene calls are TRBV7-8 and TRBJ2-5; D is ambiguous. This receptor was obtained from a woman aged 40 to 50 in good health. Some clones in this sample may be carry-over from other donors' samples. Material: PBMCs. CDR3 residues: CASSSYRETQYF. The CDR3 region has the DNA TGTGCCAGCAGCTCATACAGAGAGACCCAGTACTTC.